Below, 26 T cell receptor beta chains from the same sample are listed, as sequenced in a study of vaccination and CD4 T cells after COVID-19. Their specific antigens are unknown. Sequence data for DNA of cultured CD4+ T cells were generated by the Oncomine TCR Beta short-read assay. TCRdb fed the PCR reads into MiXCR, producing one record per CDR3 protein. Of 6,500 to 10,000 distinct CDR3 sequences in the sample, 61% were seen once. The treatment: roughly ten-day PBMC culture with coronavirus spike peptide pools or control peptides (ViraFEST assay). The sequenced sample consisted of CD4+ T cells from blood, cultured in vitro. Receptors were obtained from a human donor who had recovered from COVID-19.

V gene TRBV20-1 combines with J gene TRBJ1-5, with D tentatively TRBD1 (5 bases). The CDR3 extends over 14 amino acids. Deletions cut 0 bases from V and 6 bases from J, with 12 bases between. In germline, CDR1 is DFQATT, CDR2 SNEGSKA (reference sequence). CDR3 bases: TGCAGTGCTAGAGATCCGAGGGGAGCTCAGCCCCAGCATTTT. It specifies CSARDPRGAQPQHF.

Here the CDR3 reads CASSSQGGVSYEQYF. CDR3 DNA sequence: TGTGCCAGCAGCTCACAGGGGGGGGTGTCCTACGAGCAGTACTTC. The genes are TRBV5-5 and TRBJ2-7; a weak D match, TRBD1 (8 bases). V was cut by 3 bases and J by 1 base, with 14 bases left in between. This CDR3 comprises 15 residues. Per germline, CDR1 SGHKS and CDR2 YYEKEE (reference sequence).

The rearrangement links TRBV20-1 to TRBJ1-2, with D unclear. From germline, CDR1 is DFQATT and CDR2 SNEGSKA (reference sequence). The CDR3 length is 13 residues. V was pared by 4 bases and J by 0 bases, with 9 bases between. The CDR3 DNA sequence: TGCAGTGCTAAGCCTCTCACTAACTATGGCTACACCTTC. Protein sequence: CSAKPLTNYGYTF.

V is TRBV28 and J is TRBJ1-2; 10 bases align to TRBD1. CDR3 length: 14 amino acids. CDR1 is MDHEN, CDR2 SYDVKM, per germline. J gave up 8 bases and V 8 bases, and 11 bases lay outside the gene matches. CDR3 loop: CASRTPGTGVGYTF. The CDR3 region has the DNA TGTGCCAGCCGAACCCCCGGGACAGGGGTAGGCTACACCTTC.

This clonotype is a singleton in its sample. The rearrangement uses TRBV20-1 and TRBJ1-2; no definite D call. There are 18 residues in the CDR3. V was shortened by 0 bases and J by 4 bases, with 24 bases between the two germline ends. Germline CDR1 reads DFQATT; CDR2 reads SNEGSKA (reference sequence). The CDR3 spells CSARELILLGARPYGYTF. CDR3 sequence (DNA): TGCAGTGCTAGAGAACTCATACTCCTCGGCGCTCGACCCTATGGCTACACCTTC.

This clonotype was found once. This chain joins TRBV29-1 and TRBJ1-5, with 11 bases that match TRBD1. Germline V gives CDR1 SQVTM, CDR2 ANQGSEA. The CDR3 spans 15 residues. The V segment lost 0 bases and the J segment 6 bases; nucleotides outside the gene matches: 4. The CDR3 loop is CSVEETGTGGQPQHF. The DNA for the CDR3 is TGCAGCGTTGAAGAAACCGGGACAGGGGGTCAGCCCCAGCATTTT.

The chain's CDR3 is CASSQDSGGRTEAFF. The CDR3 DNA reads TGCGCCAGCAGCCAAGATTCAGGGGGTCGAACTGAAGCTTTCTTT. The gene calls are TRBV4-3 and TRBJ1-1; TRBD1 aligns across 7 bases. This CDR3 is 15 amino acids long. Trimming at V came to 0 bases and at J to 5 bases, leaving 6 bases not matched to a gene. Per the germline V gene, CDR1 is LGHNA and CDR2 is YSLEER.

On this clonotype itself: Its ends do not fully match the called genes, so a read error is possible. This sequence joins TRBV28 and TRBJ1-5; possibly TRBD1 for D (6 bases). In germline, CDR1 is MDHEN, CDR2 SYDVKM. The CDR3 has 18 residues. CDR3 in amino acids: CASRFEVGWTDSNQPQHF. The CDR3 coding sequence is TGTGCCAGCCGTTTTGAGGTGGGGTGGACAGATAGCAATCAGCCCCAGCATTTT.

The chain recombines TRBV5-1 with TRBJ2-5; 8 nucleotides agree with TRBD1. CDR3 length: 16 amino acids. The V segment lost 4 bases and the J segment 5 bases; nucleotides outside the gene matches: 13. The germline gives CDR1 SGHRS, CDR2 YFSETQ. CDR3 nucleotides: TGCGCCAGCAGCCCCCGGACAGGGTCGCCTATGGAGACCCAGTACTTC. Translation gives CASSPRTGSPMETQYF.

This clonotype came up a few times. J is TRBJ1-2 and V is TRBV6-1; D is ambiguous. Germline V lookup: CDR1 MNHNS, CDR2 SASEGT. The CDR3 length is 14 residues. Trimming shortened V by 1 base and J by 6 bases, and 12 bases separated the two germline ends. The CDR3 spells CASSEVLGSDGYTF. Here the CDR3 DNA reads TGTGCCAGCAGTGAAGTATTAGGATCCGATGGCTACACCTTC.

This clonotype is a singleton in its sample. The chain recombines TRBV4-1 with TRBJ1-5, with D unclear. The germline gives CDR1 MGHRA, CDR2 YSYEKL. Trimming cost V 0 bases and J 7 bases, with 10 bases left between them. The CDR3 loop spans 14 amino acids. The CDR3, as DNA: TGCGCCAGCAGCCAAGATGTGGGCGTCCAGCCCCAGCATTTT. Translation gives CASSQDVGVQPQHF.

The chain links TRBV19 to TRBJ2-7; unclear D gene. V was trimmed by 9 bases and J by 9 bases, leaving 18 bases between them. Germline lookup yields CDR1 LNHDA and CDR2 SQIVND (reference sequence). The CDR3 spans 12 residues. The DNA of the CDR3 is TGTGCCAGCTCAACTTCCACATCGGGGCAGTACTTC. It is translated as CASSTSTSGQYF.

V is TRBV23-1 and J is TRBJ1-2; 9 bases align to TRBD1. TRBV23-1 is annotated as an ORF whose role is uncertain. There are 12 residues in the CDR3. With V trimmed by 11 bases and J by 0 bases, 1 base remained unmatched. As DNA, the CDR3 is TGCGCCGGGACAGGGACTAACTATGGCTACACCTTC. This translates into CAGTGTNYGYTF.

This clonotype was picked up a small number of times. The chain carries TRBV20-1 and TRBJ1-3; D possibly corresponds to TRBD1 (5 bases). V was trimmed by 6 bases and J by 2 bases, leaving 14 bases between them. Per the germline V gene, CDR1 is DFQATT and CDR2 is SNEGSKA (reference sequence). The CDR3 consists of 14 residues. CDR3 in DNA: TGCAGTGCCAGGGAGGCTACTACTGGAAACACCATATATTTT. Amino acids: CSAREATTGNTIYF.

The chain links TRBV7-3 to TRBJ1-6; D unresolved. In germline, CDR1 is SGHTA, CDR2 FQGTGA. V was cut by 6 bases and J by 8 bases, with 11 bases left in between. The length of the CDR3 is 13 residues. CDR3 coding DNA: TGTGCCAGCAGATCAGGATTTGATTCACCCCTCCACTTT. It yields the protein CASRSGFDSPLHF.

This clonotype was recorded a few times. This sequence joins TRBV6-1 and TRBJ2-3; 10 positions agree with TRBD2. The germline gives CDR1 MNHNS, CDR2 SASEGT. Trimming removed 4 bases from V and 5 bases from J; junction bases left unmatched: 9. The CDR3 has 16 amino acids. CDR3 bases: TGTGCCAGCAGTGGACGGACTAGCGGTGGGGGAGATACGCAGTATTTT. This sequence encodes CASSGRTSGGGDTQYF.

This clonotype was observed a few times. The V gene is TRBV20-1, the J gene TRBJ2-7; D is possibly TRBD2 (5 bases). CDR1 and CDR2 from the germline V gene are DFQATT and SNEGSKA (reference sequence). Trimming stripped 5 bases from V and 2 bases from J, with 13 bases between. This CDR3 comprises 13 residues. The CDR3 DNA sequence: TGCAGTGCTGGAGGTGCAGTCACCTACGAGCAGTACTTC. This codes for CSAGGAVTYEQYF.

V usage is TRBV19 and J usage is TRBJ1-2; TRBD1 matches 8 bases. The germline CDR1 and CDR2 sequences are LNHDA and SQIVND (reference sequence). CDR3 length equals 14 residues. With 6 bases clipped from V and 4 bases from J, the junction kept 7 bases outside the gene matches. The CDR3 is CASSPDRVGYGYTF. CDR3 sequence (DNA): TGTGCCAGTAGCCCGGACAGGGTCGGCTATGGCTACACCTTC.

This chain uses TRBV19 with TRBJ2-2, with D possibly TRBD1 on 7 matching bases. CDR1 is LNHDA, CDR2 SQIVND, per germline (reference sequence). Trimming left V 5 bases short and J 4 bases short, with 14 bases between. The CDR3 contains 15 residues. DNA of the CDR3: TGTGCCAGTAGTCTCCGACAGGGACTCACCGGGGAGCTGTTTTTT. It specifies CASSLRQGLTGELFF.

The CDR3 is CASSPGYNQPQHF. The CDR3 nucleotides are TGTGCCAGCTCACCTGGGTACAATCAGCCCCAGCATTTT. The J gene is TRBJ1-5, the V gene TRBV18; D remains unclear. The V end lost 3 bases, the J end lost 3 bases, and 6 bases lay between the germline ends. There are 13 residues in the CDR3. CDR1 is KGHSH and CDR2 is LQKENI in the germline V gene.

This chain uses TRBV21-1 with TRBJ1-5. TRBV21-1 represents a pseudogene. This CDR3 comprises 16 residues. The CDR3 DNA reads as TGTGCCAGCAGCCCCATGGGCAGTATACCTGGTCAGCCCCAGCATTTT. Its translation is CASSPMGSIPGQPQHF.

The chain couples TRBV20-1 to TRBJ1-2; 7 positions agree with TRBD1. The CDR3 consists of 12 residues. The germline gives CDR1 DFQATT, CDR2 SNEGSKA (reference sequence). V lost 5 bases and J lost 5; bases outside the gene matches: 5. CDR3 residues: CSALDREYGYTF. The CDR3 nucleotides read TGCAGTGCTCTCGACAGGGAGTATGGCTACACCTTC.

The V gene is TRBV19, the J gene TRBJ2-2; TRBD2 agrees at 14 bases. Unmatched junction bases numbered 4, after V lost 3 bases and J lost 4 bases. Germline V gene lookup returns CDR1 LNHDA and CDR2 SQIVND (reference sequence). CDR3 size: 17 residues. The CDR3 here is CASSMGTSGSSTGELFF. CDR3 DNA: TGTGCCAGTAGTATGGGGACTAGCGGGAGCTCCACCGGGGAGCTGTTTTTT.

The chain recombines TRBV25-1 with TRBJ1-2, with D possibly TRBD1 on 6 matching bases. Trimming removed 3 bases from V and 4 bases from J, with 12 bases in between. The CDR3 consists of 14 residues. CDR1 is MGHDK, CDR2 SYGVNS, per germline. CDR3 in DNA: TGTGCCAGCAGTGAGGTCAGGGGATCCTATGGCTACACCTTC. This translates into CASSEVRGSYGYTF.

CDR3 amino acids: CASSITPITGRLFF. The DNA of the CDR3 is TGTGCCAGTAGTATCACCCCCATAACAGGGCGGCTGTTTTTT. The rearrangement uses TRBV19 and TRBJ2-2, with D perhaps TRBD1 (6 bases). CDR3 length: 14 amino acids. The V gene lost 3 bases and the J gene lost 13 bases, with 18 bases spanning the gap. The germline V gene encodes CDR1 LNHDA and CDR2 SQIVND (reference sequence).

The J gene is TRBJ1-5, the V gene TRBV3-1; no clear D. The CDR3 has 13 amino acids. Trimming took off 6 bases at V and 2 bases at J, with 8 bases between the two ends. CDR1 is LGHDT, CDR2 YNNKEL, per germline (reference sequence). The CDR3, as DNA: TGTGCCAGCAGTGGCAGTCGCAATCAGCCCCAGCATTTT. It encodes CASSGSRNQPQHF.